This TCR beta chain appears in the sequencing data of a study of cytomegalovirus exposure and HLA in healthy donors. The PCR ran on 60 Vbeta and 13 Jbeta primers. TCRdb keeps only in-frame clones here, not all; method: immunoSEQ multiplex PCR. The table lists some 130,000 clones, more than 80% of them singletons, with roughly 3.5% in the top ten. There are a few counts of this clone. What it recognizes is unknown. Study results and limitations: 87-base-pair reads could not separate some V segments, including TRBV6-2 and TRBV6-3.

Germline V gene sequence: CDR1 ENHRY, CDR2 SYGVKD. This CDR3 is 13 amino acids long. V was pared by 6 bases and J by 6 bases, with 7 bases of the junction left unmatched. The chain couples TRBV10-3 to TRBJ1-2; TRBD1 aligns across 7 bases. Material for sequencing was PBMCs. The TCR sequence derives from a male donor in good health and CMV-seronegative. Written as DNA, the CDR3 is TGTGCCATCAGAGGACAGGTTGGGAATGGCTACACCTTC. Translation gives CAIRGQVGNGYTF.